The sample holds a few counts of the clone carrying this T cell receptor beta chain. This sample stems from a study of blood T cell repertoires in COVID-19. As for the study in general: Samples of COVID-19 (acute and convalescent) were obtained from the United States, Italy and Spain.

In the authors' workflow: Reference gene primer amplification yielded estimated nucleated cell counts. The assay was immunoSEQ multiplex PCR, and TCRdb's table has in-frame clones only and misses some. V and J calls and clone size follow that table, whereas D and trimming were derived from the DNA. The sample shows 390,000 or so clones, 80% to 90% of them seen only once. The age range of participants was about 18 to 95 years, with residence in around 22 US areas. Symptom resolution, clearance, or two negative PCRs marked the recovered donors of Cohort 3. The junction had 9 bases not matched to a gene; V was cut back by 4 bases and J by 3 bases. Germline V gives CDR1 SGDLS, CDR2 YYNGEE. The CDR3 length is 16 residues.

The V gene is TRBV9, the J gene TRBJ2-5, with 10 nucleotides matching TRBD2. The source of this sequence is a man younger than 35 who had recovered from COVID-19. Sequencing was carried out using PBMCs or T cells enriched from blood (not recorded which). The chain's CDR3 is CASSTRPSGGKETQYF. The CDR3 bases are TGTGCCAGCAGCACCCGTCCTAGCGGGGGTAAAGAGACCCAGTACTTC.